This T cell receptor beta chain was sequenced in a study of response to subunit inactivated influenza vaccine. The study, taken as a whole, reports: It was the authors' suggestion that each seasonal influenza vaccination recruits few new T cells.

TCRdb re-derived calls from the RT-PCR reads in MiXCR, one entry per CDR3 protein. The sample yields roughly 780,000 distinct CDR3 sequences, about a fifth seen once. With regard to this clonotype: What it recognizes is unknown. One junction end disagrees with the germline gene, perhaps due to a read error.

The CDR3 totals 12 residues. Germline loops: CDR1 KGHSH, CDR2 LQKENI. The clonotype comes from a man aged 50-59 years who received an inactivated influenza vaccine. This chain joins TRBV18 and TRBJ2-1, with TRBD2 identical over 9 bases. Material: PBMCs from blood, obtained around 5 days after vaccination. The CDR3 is CASSPSAGGEVF. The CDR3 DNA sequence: TGTGCCAGCTCACCATCAGCGGGGGGAGAGGTCTTC.